The count of the clone carrying this T cell receptor beta chain is one. The antigen is not known. Time point in this sample: cycle 4 day 1 (C4D1), after less than 7 weeks of nivolumab. Every patient experienced relapse after autologous stem cell transplantation, and brentuximab vedotin exposure varied. TCRdb's table, derived via immunoSEQ multiplex PCR, lists solely in-frame clones and lacks some. The sample records about 110,000 clones, roughly 89% being singletons. The data are from a study of PD-1 blockade in classical Hodgkin lymphoma. About the study: The nivolumab dose that patients received was 3 mg/kg, given intravenously every 2 weeks. Study-level findings and limits: By C4D1, diversity of CD4+ TCRs had risen significantly, whereas that of CD8+ TCRs had not. Newly diagnosed patients had diversity similar to the baseline diversity of complete responders.

Sequencing used peripheral blood mononuclear cells (PBMCs), obtained before the fourth cycle of nivolumab. This TCR was sampled from a human donor with classical Hodgkin lymphoma.

Here the CDR3 reads CAISESNSEGTIYF. Written as DNA, the CDR3 is TGTGCCATCAGTGAGTCGAATTCAGAGGGCACCATATATTTT. V usage is TRBV10-3 and J usage is TRBJ1-3; unclear D gene. The CDR3 is 14 amino acids. Trimming removed 0 bases from V and 9 bases from J, with 12 bases in between. Germline lookup yields CDR1 ENHRY and CDR2 SYGVKD.